The T cell receptor beta chain under discussion was sequenced for a study of T cell repertoires in cytomegalovirus infection. For the study at large: Both CMV infection and a matching HLA type were indicated by public TCR beta signatures.

Many counts were recorded for this clonotype. Its matching antigen is unknown. Looked up from germline, CDR1 is MNHEY and CDR2 is SMNVEV (reference sequence). The CDR3 is 12 residues long. Trimming left V 5 bases short and J 3 bases short, with 4 bases between. Overall study results and limits: CMV-specific TCR beta clonotypes restricted by HLA-C dominated the ex vivo response.

MiXCR, applied by TCRdb to the reads, yields one record per CDR3 protein. The table includes some 500,000 distinct CDR3 sequences, approximately 40% detected once. The sequences come from cultured PBMCs, collected from culture after CMV antigen stimulation. The origin of this receptor is a human donor in good health (CMV status not recorded). Some clones in this sample may be carry-over from other donors' samples. The chain uses TRBV27 and TRBJ2-2, with D uncertain. CDR3 nucleotide sequence: TGTGCCAGCAGTCCCTACACCGGGGAGCTGTTTTTT. It codes for CASSPYTGELFF.